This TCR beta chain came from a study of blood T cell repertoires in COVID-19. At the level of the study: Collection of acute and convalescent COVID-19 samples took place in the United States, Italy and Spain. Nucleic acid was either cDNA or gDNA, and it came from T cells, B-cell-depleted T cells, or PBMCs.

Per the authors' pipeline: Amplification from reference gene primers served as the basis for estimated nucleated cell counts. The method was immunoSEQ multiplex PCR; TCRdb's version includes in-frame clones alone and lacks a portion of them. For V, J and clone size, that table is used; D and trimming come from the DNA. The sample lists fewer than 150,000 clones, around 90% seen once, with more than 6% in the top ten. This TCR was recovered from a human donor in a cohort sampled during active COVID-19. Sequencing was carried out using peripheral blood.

The CDR3 sequence: CASSHPNGGQGGRPLHF. The CDR3 region has the DNA TGCGCCAGCAGTCACCCTAATGGGGGACAGGGGGGGCGACCCCTCCACTTT. The chain is built from TRBV23-1 and TRBJ1-6; TRBD1 aligns across 11 bases. TRBV23-1 is known as an ORF, though its function is uncertain. J lost 12 bases, V lost 3 bases, and 13 bases had no gene match. CDR3 length: 17 amino acids.